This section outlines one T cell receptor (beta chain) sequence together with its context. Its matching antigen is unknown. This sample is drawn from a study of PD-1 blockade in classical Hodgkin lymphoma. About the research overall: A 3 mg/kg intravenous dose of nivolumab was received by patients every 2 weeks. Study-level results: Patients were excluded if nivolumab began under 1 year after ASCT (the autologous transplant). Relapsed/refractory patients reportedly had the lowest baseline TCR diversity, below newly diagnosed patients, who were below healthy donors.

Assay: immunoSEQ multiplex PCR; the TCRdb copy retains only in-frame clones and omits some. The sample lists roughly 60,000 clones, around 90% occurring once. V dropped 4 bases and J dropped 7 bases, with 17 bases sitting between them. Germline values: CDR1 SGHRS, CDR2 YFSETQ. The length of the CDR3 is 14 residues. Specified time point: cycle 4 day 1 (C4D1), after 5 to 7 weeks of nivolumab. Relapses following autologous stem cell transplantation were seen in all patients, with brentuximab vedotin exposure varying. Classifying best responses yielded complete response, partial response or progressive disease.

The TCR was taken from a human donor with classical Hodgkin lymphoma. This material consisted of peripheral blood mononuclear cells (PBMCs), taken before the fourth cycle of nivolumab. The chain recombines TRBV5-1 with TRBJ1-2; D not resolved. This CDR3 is CASSLESAQVGYTF. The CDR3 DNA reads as TGCGCCAGCAGCCTGGAGAGCGCTCAGGTTGGCTACACCTTC.